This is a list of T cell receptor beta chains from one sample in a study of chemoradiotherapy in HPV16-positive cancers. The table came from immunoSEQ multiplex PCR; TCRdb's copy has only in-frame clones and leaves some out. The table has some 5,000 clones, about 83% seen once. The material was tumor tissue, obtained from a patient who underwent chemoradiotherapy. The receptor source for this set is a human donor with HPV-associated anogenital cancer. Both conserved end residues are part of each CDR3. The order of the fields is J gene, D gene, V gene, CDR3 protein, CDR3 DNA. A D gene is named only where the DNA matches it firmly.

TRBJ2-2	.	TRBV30	CAWSVVQVHTGELFF	TGTGCCTGGAGTGTCGTCCAGGTGCACACCGGGGAGCTGTTTTTT
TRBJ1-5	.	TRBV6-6	CASSYGGGNQPQHF	TGTGCCAGCAGTTACGGAGGTGGCAATCAGCCCCAGCATTTT
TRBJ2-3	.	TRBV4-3	CASSQGLASVADTQYF	TGCGCCAGCAGCCAAGGTCTGGCTTCCGTCGCAGATACGCAGTATTTT
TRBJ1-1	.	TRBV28	CASRRGVEAFF	TGTGCCAGCAGGAGAGGCGTTGAAGCTTTCTTT
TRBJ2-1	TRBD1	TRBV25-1	CASRGTGVGNEQFF	TGTGCCAGCAGGGGGACAGGGGTTGGGAATGAGCAGTTCTTC
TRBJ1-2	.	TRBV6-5	CASSYEGAGPYGYTF	TGTGCCAGCAGTTACGAAGGTGCGGGCCCCTATGGCTACACCTTC
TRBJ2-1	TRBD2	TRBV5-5	CASRAGTSGEGNEQFF	TGTGCCAGCAGGGCCGGGACTAGCGGGGAGGGGAATGAGCAGTTCTTC
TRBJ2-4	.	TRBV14	CASSLRGLRGAKNIQYF	TGTGCCAGCAGCCTCCGGGGCCTTCGGGGAGCCAAAAACATTCAGTACTTC